This section outlines one TCR beta chain sequence together with its context. Its antigen is currently unknown. This record comes from a study of blood T cells in healthy people across ages. Findings of the study overall: Both higher diversity and more naive CD4+ cells marked long-lived donors when set against aged donors. Percentage of naive T cells showed a strong correlation with TCR beta diversity.

Each sample gave at least 6 million isolated PBMCs. The use of a sample-barcoded 5' primer and a J-beta primer mix characterized a second PCR of 7 to 11 cycles. Each cDNA molecule carried a tag from a template-switch adaptor that contained 12 random nucleotides. Each CDR3 protein gets one entry after TCRdb re-called the 5' RACE reads with MiXCR. The sample consists of over 1,500,000 distinct CDR3 sequences, 30% to 40% of them appearing once. J was trimmed by 7 bases and V by 0 bases; bases with no gene match: 9. CDR1 and CDR2 (germline): SGDLS, YYNGEE. The CDR3 consists of 15 residues. The sequencing sample was made of blood. The sequence was obtained from a human donor in good health. The V gene is TRBV9, the J gene TRBJ1-2; 7 bases match TRBD1. The CDR3 DNA reads TGTGCCAGCAGCGTAGCCAGGGGGAAGGTTGGTGGCTACACCTTC. Translating it yields CASSVARGKVGGYTF. Based on the CDR3 plus reference TRBV9 and TRBJ1-2, the full variable domain is DSGVTQTPKHLITATGQRVTLRCSPRSGDLSVYWYQQSLDQGLQFLIQYYNGEERAKGNILERFSAQQFPDLHSELNLSSLELGDSALYFCASSVARGKVGGYTFGSGTRLTVV.